These 20 T cell receptor beta chains were sequenced from one sample in a study of human T cells and chemical hapten exposure. Time point of the sample: patch test 2, 6 weeks after DPC sensitization. The treatment here: therapeutic diphenylcyclopropenone sensitization with weekly scalp DPC. TCRdb called the RACE reads again in MiXCR, with one record for every CDR3 protein. The profile covers over 70,000 distinct CDR3 sequences, with around 7.9% appearing a single time and roughly 3% taken by the ten largest. Specimen: whole blood, collected in connection with sensitization to the hapten diphenylcyclopropenone (DPC). The receptors were gathered from a woman in her fifties or sixties with alopecia areata. Some clones in this sample may be carry-over from other donors' samples.

The sample holds many counts of this clonotype. The V gene is TRBV2, the J gene TRBJ1-2, with D hard to call. The CDR3 length is 13 residues. The germline V gene encodes CDR1 SNHLY and CDR2 FYNNEI. Trimming stripped 0 bases from V and 4 bases from J, with 6 bases between. In DNA, the CDR3 is TGTGCCAGCAGTGAAGCGCGACTCTATGGCTACACCTTC. Its translation is CASSEARLYGYTF.

In this sample, this clonotype turned up a few times. This rearrangement joins TRBV20-1 to TRBJ1-2; D may be TRBD1 (6 bases). Germline lookup yields CDR1 DFQATT and CDR2 SNEGSKA (reference sequence). The length of the CDR3 is 15 residues. V was pared by 6 bases and J by 3 bases, with 20 bases between. The chain's CDR3 is CSAPYPGAGHYGYTF. CDR3 DNA sequence: TGCAGTGCACCGTATCCAGGGGCGGGGCACTATGGCTACACCTTC.

This clonotype was detected a few times. The rearrangement joins TRBV5-1 to TRBJ1-1; the D is unclear. This CDR3 comprises 14 residues. Germline CDR1 SGHRS, CDR2 YFSETQ. With 2 bases removed from V and 6 bases from J, the gap between germline ends came to 14 bases. The CDR3: CASSLEEVGSEAFF. CDR3 coding DNA: TGCGCCAGCAGCTTAGAGGAGGTGGGGTCTGAAGCTTTCTTT.

The V gene is TRBV7-2, the J gene TRBJ2-7, with 11 bases aligning to TRBD2. The trim removed 8 bases at V and 4 bases at J, leaving 13 bases unmatched. The germline gives CDR1 SGHTA, CDR2 FQGNSA. CDR3 length: 16 amino acids. The CDR3 sequence is CASGLDSGRAIYEQYF. CDR3 nucleotides: TGTGCCAGCGGATTAGATAGCGGGAGGGCCATTTACGAGCAGTACTTC.

The chain uses TRBV5-1 and TRBJ2-3, with 10 positions matching TRBD2. The CDR3 sequence is 15 residues long. CDR1 SGHRS and CDR2 YFSETQ come from the germline V gene. The ends lost 4 bases at V and 4 bases at J; junction bases unmatched: 6. The CDR3 nucleotides read TGCGCCAGCAGCCGCCTAGCGGGAGCGGCAGATACGCAGTATTTT. Translation gives CASSRLAGAADTQYF.

This clonotype came up a few times. V usage is TRBV11-3 and J usage is TRBJ2-1, with 9 bases aligning to TRBD2. Germline lookup yields CDR1 SGHNT and CDR2 YENEEA. The CDR3 is 16 residues long. V gave up 5 bases and J gave up 5 bases; unmatched junction bases: 10. CDR3 protein: CASSPLGASGNNEQFF. In DNA, the CDR3 is TGTGCCAGCAGCCCCCTCGGGGCTAGCGGGAACAATGAGCAGTTCTTC.

This clonotype was counted a few times. The genes are TRBV7-8 and TRBJ1-4, with 9 nucleotides matching TRBD1. CDR3 length equals 14 residues. In germline, CDR1 is SGHVS, CDR2 FQNEAQ. Germline trimming cut 5 bases from V and 8 bases from J; bases unmatched to any gene: 6. CDR3 loop: CASSQTGGREKLFF. The CDR3 DNA is TGTGCCAGCAGCCAAACAGGGGGCCGCGAAAAACTGTTTTTT.

This sequence joins TRBV25-1 and TRBJ2-5; a weak D match, TRBD1 (5 bases). The CDR3 is 17 residues long. The V gene lost 3 bases and the J gene lost 1 base, with 18 bases spanning the gap. Germline CDR1 MGHDK, CDR2 SYGVNS. CDR3 loop: CASSDTLATDLQETQYF. The CDR3, as DNA: TGTGCCAGCAGTGATACTTTGGCGACAGATCTCCAAGAGACCCAGTACTTC.

This clonotype was recorded a few times. The rearrangement links TRBV20-1 to TRBJ2-3; D gene unclear. Trimming removed 3 bases at V and 0 bases at J, with 10 bases between. The CDR3 extends over 14 amino acids. Germline V gives CDR1 DFQATT, CDR2 SNEGSKA (reference sequence). DNA of the CDR3: TGCAGTGCTAGTAGGGTATCTAGCACAGATACGCAGTATTTT. Residues: CSASRVSSTDTQYF.

This chain links TRBV2 with TRBJ2-5, with TRBD1 identical over 7 bases. In germline, CDR1 is SNHLY, CDR2 FYNNEI. J lost 2 bases, V lost 2 bases, and 2 bases had no gene match. This CDR3 has 14 amino acids. CDR3 nucleotide sequence: TGTGCCAGCAGTGAAAGGGGGCTACAAGAGACCCAGTACTTC. This translates into CASSERGLQETQYF.

The gene calls are TRBV6-1 and TRBJ2-3, with 14 positions matching TRBD2. The CDR3 is 15 residues long. Trimming at V came to 7 bases and at J to 5 bases, leaving 5 bases not matched to a gene. The germline V gene has CDR1 MNHNS and CDR2 SASEGT. CDR3 amino acids: CASNVGLAGEDTQYF. For the CDR3, the DNA is TGTGCCAGCAATGTGGGACTAGCGGGAGAAGATACGCAGTATTTT.

This clonotype was recorded many times. This chain connects TRBV4-3 to TRBJ2-7; 10 positions agree with TRBD2. This CDR3 has 17 amino acids. CDR1 and CDR2 from the germline V gene are LGHNA and YSLEER. V lost 0 bases to trimming and J lost 2 bases; unmatched junction nucleotides: 7. Written as DNA, the CDR3 is TGCGCCAGCAGCCAAGATTTGAGCGGGAGGGGCCCCTACGAGCAGTACTTC. This gives the protein CASSQDLSGRGPYEQYF.

The chain has TRBV5-1 and TRBJ1-2; perhaps TRBD1 as D (5 bases). Germline values: CDR1 SGHRS, CDR2 YFSETQ. This CDR3 contains 13 residues. Trimming took off 0 bases at V and 10 bases at J, with 13 bases between the two ends. CDR3: CASSLVGQGAYTF. CDR3 DNA: TGCGCCAGCAGCTTGGTAGGGCAGGGTGCCTACACCTTC.

This clonotype was seen many times. The V gene is TRBV5-6, the J gene TRBJ2-5; 7 bases are a match to TRBD2. The germline gives CDR1 SGHDT, CDR2 YYEEEE. This CDR3 is 16 amino acids long. V lost 2 bases and J lost 1; bases outside the gene matches: 8. The chain's CDR3 is CASSFPSGPAQETQYF. CDR3 coding DNA: TGTGCCAGCAGCTTTCCTAGCGGCCCAGCCCAAGAGACCCAGTACTTC.

The chain carries TRBV19 and TRBJ2-1; TRBD1 matches at 10 bases. V dropped 6 bases and J dropped 9; count of bases not matched to a gene: 11. Germline values: CDR1 LNHDA, CDR2 SQIVND (reference sequence). The CDR3 is made up of 15 amino acids. CDR3 protein: CASSTGTGANGEQFF. In nucleotides, the CDR3 is TGTGCCAGTAGCACTGGGACAGGGGCAAACGGTGAGCAGTTCTTC.

This clonotype was observed a handful of times. J is TRBJ1-3 and V is TRBV5-6, with 7 bases matching TRBD1. The V gene's germline CDR1 is SGHDT and CDR2 YYEEEE. This CDR3 has 15 residues. V shed 4 bases and J 4 bases; nucleotides not matched to a gene: 8. CDR3 amino acids: CASSHKTGHGNTIYF. The CDR3 DNA sequence: TGTGCCAGCAGCCACAAGACAGGGCACGGAAACACCATATATTTT. The full variable domain, in which reference TRBV5-6 and TRBJ1-3 provide the parts outside the CDR3, is DAGVTQSPTHLIKTRGQQVTLRCSPKSGHDTVSWYQQALGQGPQFIFQYYEEEERQRGNFPDRFSGHQFPNYSSELNVNALLLGDSALYLCASSHKTGHGNTIYFGEGSWLTVV.

The chain is built from TRBV9 and TRBJ1-1; maybe TRBD1 (5 bases). Trimming left V 2 bases short and J 0 bases short, with 8 bases between. CDR1 is SGDLS and CDR2 is YYNGEE in the germline V gene. The length of the CDR3 is 14 residues. CDR3 in DNA: TGTGCCAGCAGCGTGAGGGGAGTGAACACTGAAGCTTTCTTT. Translation: CASSVRGVNTEAFF.

This clonotype was counted between two and nine times. The chain is built from TRBV7-8 and TRBJ2-2, with TRBD2 matching 7 bases. V shed 5 bases and J 1 base; nucleotides not matched to a gene: 7. The CDR3 spans 16 residues. Per the germline V gene, CDR1 is SGHVS and CDR2 is FQNEAQ. CDR3 nucleotides: TGTGCCAGCAGCCCCCGCAGCGGGATGAACACCGGGGAGCTGTTTTTT. Amino acid sequence: CASSPRSGMNTGELFF.

This sequence joins TRBV5-5 and TRBJ2-5, with D possibly matching TRBD2 (6 bases). The CDR3 covers 14 residues. Germline V CDR1 and CDR2: SGHKS, YYEKEE (reference sequence). V gave up 6 bases and J gave up 4 bases, with 16 bases separating them. CDR3 region: CASIDYSSAETQYF. The CDR3 nucleotides read TGTGCCAGCATCGATTATTCTAGCGCAGAGACCCAGTACTTC.

This clonotype was observed at least ten times. The chain's CDR3 is CASSLAGGAYEQYF. CDR3 in DNA: TGTGCCAGCAGCTTAGCGGGAGGTGCTTACGAGCAGTACTTC. The V gene is TRBV2, the J gene TRBJ2-7; 10 bases align to TRBD2. The CDR3 has 14 amino acids. In germline, CDR1 is SNHLY, CDR2 FYNNEI. The trim removed 6 bases at V and 4 bases at J, leaving 6 bases unmatched. Full variable domain (remainder filled in from reference TRBV2 and TRBJ2-7): EPEVTQTPSHQVTQMGQEVILRCVPISNHLYFYWYRQILGQKVEFLVSFYNNEISEKSEIFDDQFSVERPDGSNFTLKIRSTKLEDSAMYFCASSLAGGAYEQYFGPGTRLTVT.